The clone carrying this TCR beta chain is deemed medium-sized. This entry belongs to a study of metastatic and nonmetastatic thyroid tumors. All patients reached thyroid surgery having received no treatment beforehand. Using MiXCR, TCRdb re-called clones from the PCR reads. The sample lists about 17,000 clones; about 26% were seen once. With 4 bases removed from V and 5 bases from J, the gap between germline ends came to 17 bases. The CDR3 runs 15 residues. From germline, CDR1 is MDHEN and CDR2 SYDVKM. The chain has TRBV28 and TRBJ1-2; D not resolved. Sequenced input: tumor tissue. This receptor was identified in a female donor with papillary thyroid cancer or a benign thyroid nodule (not recorded which). Some clones in this sample may be carry-over from other donors' samples. The CDR3 loop reads CASSSVAATTYGYTF. CDR3 coding DNA: TGTGCCAGCAGTTCGGTTGCGGCCACCACTTATGGCTACACCTTC.